Listed below are T cell receptor beta chains from one sample, sequenced in a study of blood T cell repertoires in COVID-19. Method: immunoSEQ multiplex PCR; TCRdb's copy keeps in-frame clones and lacks some. The sample carries some 320,000 clones, approximately 88% recorded once. Sequencing input: peripheral blood. The receptor source for this set is a woman younger than 45 who had recovered from COVID-19. Each CDR3 is given with its conserved first and last residue. The order of the fields is V gene, D gene, J gene, clone size, CDR3 DNA, CDR3 protein. The D gene is left open where the match is weak. Clone size is shown for a subset of rows, as once, few, many or a class of expanded clone.

v_call: TRBV30; d_call: TRBD1; j_call: TRBJ2-7; clone_size: .; cdr3_nt: TGTGCCTGGAGTAGGGACAGCTACGAGCAGTACTTC; cdr3_aa: CAWSRDSYEQYF
v_call: TRBV28; d_call: TRBD2; j_call: TRBJ2-1; clone_size: .; cdr3_nt: TGTGCCAGCAGTTTTCCTAATACCGGGACTAGCGGCCACTATGAGCAGTTCTTC; cdr3_aa: CASSFPNTGTSGHYEQFF
v_call: TRBV11-3; d_call: .; j_call: TRBJ2-2; clone_size: few; cdr3_nt: TGTGCCAGCAGCGCAGGAGGTCGGACCGGGGAGCTGTTTTTT; cdr3_aa: CASSAGGRTGELFF
v_call: TRBV5-4; d_call: TRBD1; j_call: TRBJ2-5; clone_size: .; cdr3_nt: TGTGCCAGCAGCCAACCTACAGGGGAAACCCAGTACTTC; cdr3_aa: CASSQPTGETQYF
v_call: TRBV7-2; d_call: TRBD1; j_call: TRBJ1-2; clone_size: .; cdr3_nt: TGTGCCAGCAGCTCACCGGGACAGCCTAACTATGGCTACACCTTC; cdr3_aa: CASSSPGQPNYGYTF
v_call: TRBV19; d_call: .; j_call: TRBJ1-2; clone_size: .; cdr3_nt: TGTGCCAGTAGTATAGTAGAAGGGGCCCCCTTGACCTTC; cdr3_aa: CASSIVEGAPLTF
v_call: TRBV28; d_call: .; j_call: TRBJ1-5; clone_size: .; cdr3_nt: TGTGCCAGCAGTCGTGCAGGGGCCGCCAATCAGCCCCAGCATTTT; cdr3_aa: CASSRAGAANQPQHF
v_call: TRBV28; d_call: .; j_call: TRBJ1-4; clone_size: .; cdr3_nt: TGTGCCACCACTTATAATGAAAAACTGTTTTTT; cdr3_aa: CATTYNEKLFF
v_call: TRBV19; d_call: TRBD1; j_call: TRBJ2-5; clone_size: .; cdr3_nt: TGTGCCAGTAGTACGGGACAGCAAGAGACCCAGTACTTC; cdr3_aa: CASSTGQQETQYF
v_call: TRBV5-5; d_call: .; j_call: TRBJ2-4; clone_size: .; cdr3_nt: TGTGCCAGCAGATGGACAGAAAAAAACATTCAGTACTTC; cdr3_aa: CASRWTEKNIQYF
v_call: TRBV27; d_call: TRBD2; j_call: TRBJ2-1; clone_size: .; cdr3_nt: TGTGCCAGCACCATCTGGAAAGCGGGGGGGCCTAGTGAGCAGTTCTTC; cdr3_aa: CASTIWKAGGPSEQFF